This is a list of T cell receptor beta chains from one sample in a study of T cell responses to AZD1222 COVID-19 vaccine. Some clones are missing from TCRdb's copy, which holds only in-frame ones; the method was immunoSEQ multiplex PCR. The sample holds fewer than 150,000 clones, 90% to 95% seen once. The starting material was peripheral blood, obtained on day 0 of AZD1222 vaccination. All receptors derive from an adult in good health. Each CDR3 is given with its conserved first and last residue. The D gene is left open where the match is weak. Some rows mark clone size as missing; the rest say once, few, many or name a class of expanded clone.

NA | TRBJ2-7 | TRBV5-6 | TRBD1 | CASSYGTGGRYEQYF | TGTGCCAGCAGCTATGGGACAGGGGGGAGGTACGAGCAGTACTTC
once | TRBJ2-2 | TRBV5-6 | NA | CASSLGMVPGELFF | TGTGCCAGCAGCTTGGGGATGGTCCCCGGGGAGCTGTTTTTT
NA | TRBJ2-3 | TRBV27 | NA | CASSFGDRRTDTQYF | TGTGCCAGCAGTTTCGGTGACAGGCGCACAGATACGCAGTATTTT
NA | TRBJ1-2 | TRBV6-6 | NA | CASTGAGYGYTF | TGTGCCAGCACTGGGGCGGGGTATGGCTACACCTTC
NA | TRBJ2-5 | TRBV6-5 | NA | CASSSAGSGRETQYF | TGTGCCAGCAGCTCCGCGGGCTCCGGGCGGGAGACCCAGTACTTC
NA | TRBJ1-1 | TRBV19 | NA | CASSIDQGATEAFF | TGTGCCAGTAGTATAGATCAAGGGGCCACTGAAGCTTTCTTT
NA | TRBJ1-1 | TRBV27 | TRBD1 | CASSGAGGPWNTEAFF | TGTGCCAGCAGTGGGGCAGGGGGCCCCTGGAACACTGAAGCTTTCTTT
NA | TRBJ1-1 | TRBV29-1 | NA | CSVETLVWTEAFF | TGCAGCGTTGAAACCTTGGTGTGGACTGAAGCTTTCTTT
once | TRBJ1-4 | TRBV9 | NA | CASSVGRGGGEKLFF | TGTGCCAGCAGCGTAGGTCGGGGAGGGGGTGAAAAACTGTTTTTT
NA | TRBJ1-1 | TRBV7-9 | NA | CASTRNTEAFF | TGTGCCAGTACACGGAACACTGAAGCTTTCTTT
NA | TRBJ1-2 | TRBV11-2 | NA | CASSHSLRATNYGYTF | TGTGCCAGCAGCCATAGCCTTCGGGCCACTAACTATGGCTACACCTTC
NA | TRBJ2-3 | TRBV4-1 | NA | CASSKTGSTDTQYF | TGCGCCAGCAGTAAAACGGGAAGCACAGATACGCAGTATTTT
NA | TRBJ2-2 | TRBV5-5 | TRBD2 | CASSLLDRGLAGGNTGELFF | TGTGCCAGCAGCTTGCTGGACAGGGGACTAGCGGGAGGGAACACCGGGGAGCTGTTTTTT
NA | TRBJ2-5 | TRBV20-1 | NA | CSVLRGETQYF | TGCAGTGTCCTGCGAGGAGAGACCCAGTACTTC
few | TRBJ1-2 | TRBV3-1/TRBV3-2 | NA | CASSRGGSNGYTF | TGTGCCAGCAGCCGTGGGGGATCGAATGGCTACACCTTC
NA | TRBJ1-4 | TRBV6-5 | NA | CASSLRGEKLFF | TGTGCCAGCAGTCTAAGGGGGGAAAAACTGTTTTTT
NA | TRBJ2-1 | TRBV5-1 | TRBD1 | CASSEGQGTNEQFF | TGCGCCAGCAGCGAGGGACAGGGAACTAATGAGCAGTTCTTC
NA | TRBJ2-2 | TRBV7-9 | NA | CASSRTANTGELFF | TGTGCCAGCAGCCGGACAGCTAACACCGGGGAGCTGTTTTTT
NA | TRBJ1-2 | TRBV19 | NA | CASSIRDGYTF | TGTGCCAGTAGTATACGAGATGGCTACACCTTC
NA | TRBJ1-5 | TRBV2 | NA | CASSTDVSNQPQHF | TGTGCCAGCAGTACGGACGTTAGCAATCAGCCCCAGCATTTT
NA | TRBJ2-3 | TRBV21-1 | NA | CASSKADERDSGTDTQYF | TGTGCCAGCAGCAAAGCGGATGAGAGAGACTCGGGCACAGATACGCAGTATTTT
NA | TRBJ2-1 | TRBV28 | TRBD2 | CASSHLAGAYNEQFF | TGTGCCAGCAGTCACCTAGCGGGAGCGTACAATGAGCAGTTCTTC
few | TRBJ1-5 | TRBV20-1 | NA | CSASTTHYQPQHF | TGCAGTGCTAGTACAACCCATTATCAGCCCCAGCATTTT
NA | TRBJ1-3 | TRBV7-9 | NA | CASSLSGDSGNTIYF | TGTGCCAGCAGCTTATCGGGGGACTCTGGAAACACCATATATTTT
NA | TRBJ2-7 | TRBV18 | NA | CASSPQRTAYEQYF | TGTGCCAGCTCACCACAGCGGACCGCCTACGAGCAGTACTTC
NA | TRBJ2-1 | TRBV7-2 | TRBD2 | CASSSLTSGPFF | TGTGCCAGCAGCAGCTTAACTAGCGGCCCCTTCTTC
NA | TRBJ2-7 | TRBV11-2 | NA | CASSIHPPGITPYEQYF | TGTGCCAGCAGCATACACCCCCCGGGAATAACACCCTACGAGCAGTACTTC
NA | TRBJ1-5 | TRBV7-2 | NA | CASSLDRNQPQHF | TGTGCCAGCAGCTTAGATCGCAATCAGCCCCAGCATTTT
NA | TRBJ2-7 | TRBV4-1 | NA | CASSQVPRENSEQYF | TGCGCCAGCAGCCAAGTTCCCCGGGAAAATTCCGAGCAGTACTTC